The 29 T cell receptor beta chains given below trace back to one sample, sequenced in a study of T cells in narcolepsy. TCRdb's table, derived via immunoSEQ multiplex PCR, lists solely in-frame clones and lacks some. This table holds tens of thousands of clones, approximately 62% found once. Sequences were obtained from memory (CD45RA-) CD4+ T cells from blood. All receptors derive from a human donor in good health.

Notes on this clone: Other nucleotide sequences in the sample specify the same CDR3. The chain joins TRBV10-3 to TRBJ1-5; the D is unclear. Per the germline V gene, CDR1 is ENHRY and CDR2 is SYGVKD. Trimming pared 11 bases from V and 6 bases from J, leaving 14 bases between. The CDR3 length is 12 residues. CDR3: CASSPGVQPQHF. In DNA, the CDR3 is TGTGCCTCGAGTCCTGGGGTTCAGCCCCAGCATTTT.

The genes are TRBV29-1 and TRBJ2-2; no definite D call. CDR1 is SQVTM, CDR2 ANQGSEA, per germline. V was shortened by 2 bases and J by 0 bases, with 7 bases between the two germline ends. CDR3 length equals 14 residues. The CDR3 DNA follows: TGCAGCGTTGAATCTACAGCGAACACCGGGGAGCTGTTTTTT. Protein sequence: CSVESTANTGELFF.

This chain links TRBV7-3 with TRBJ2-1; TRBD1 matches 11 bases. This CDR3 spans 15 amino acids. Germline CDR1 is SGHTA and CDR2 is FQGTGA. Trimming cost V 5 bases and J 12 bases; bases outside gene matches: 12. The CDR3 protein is CASSPDRGLFHGQFF. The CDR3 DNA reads TGTGCCAGCAGCCCGGACAGGGGGCTTTTCCACGGGCAGTTCTTC.

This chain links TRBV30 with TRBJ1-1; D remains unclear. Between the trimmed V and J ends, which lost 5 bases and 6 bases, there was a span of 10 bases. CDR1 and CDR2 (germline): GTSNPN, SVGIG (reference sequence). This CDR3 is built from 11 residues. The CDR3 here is CAWGERPEAFF. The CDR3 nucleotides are TGTGCCTGGGGCGAACGGCCTGAAGCTTTCTTT.

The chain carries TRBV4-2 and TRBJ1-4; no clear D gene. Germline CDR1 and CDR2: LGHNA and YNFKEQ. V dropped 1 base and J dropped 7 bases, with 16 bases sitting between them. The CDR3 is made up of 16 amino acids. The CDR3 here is CASSQVVTSWGEKLFF. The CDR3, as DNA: TGTGCCAGCAGCCAAGTGGTGACCTCCTGGGGTGAAAAACTGTTTTTT.

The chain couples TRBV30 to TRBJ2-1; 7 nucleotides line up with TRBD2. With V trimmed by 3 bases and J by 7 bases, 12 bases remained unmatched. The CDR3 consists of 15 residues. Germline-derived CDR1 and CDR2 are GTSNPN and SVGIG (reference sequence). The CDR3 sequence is CAWREAGGFFNEQFF. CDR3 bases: TGTGCCTGGAGGGAGGCCGGGGGGTTTTTTAATGAGCAGTTCTTC.

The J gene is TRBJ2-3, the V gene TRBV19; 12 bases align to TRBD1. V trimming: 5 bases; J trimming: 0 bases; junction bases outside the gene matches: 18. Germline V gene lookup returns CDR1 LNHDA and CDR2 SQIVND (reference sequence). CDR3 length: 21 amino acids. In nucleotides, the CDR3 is TGTGCCAGTAGTTCAATAGAGGGGGACAGGGGGCGCCAGACGAGCACAGATACGCAGTATTTT. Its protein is CASSSIEGDRGRQTSTDTQYF.

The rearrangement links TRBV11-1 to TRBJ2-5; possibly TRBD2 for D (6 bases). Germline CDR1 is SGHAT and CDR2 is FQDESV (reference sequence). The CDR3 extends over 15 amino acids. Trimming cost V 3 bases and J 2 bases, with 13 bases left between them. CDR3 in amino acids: CASSLGGRIQETQYF. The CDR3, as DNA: TGTGCCAGCAGCTTGGGGGGACGGATTCAAGAGACCCAGTACTTC. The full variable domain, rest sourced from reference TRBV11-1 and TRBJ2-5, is EAEVAQSPRYKITEKSQAVAFWCDPISGHATLYWYRQILGQGPELLVQFQDESVVDDSQLPKDRFSAERLKGVDSTLKIQPAELGDSAMYLCASSLGGRIQETQYFGPGTRLLVL.

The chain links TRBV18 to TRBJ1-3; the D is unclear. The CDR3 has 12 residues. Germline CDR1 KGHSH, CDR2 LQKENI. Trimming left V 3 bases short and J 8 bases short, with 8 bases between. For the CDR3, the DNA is TGTGCCAGCTCACCGAACGGGGACACCATATATTTT. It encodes CASSPNGDTIYF.

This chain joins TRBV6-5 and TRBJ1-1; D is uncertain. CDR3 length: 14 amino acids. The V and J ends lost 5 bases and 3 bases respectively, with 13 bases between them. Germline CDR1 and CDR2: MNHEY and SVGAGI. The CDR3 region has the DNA TGTGCCAGCAGTGGACCCACTAGACACACTGAAGCTTTCTTT. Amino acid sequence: CASSGPTRHTEAFF.

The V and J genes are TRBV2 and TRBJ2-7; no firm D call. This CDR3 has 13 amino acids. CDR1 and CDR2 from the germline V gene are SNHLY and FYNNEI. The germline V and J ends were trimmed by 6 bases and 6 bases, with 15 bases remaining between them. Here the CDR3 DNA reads TGTGCCAGCAGGACCCCCCAAACCTTCGAGCAGTACTTC. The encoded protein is CASRTPQTFEQYF. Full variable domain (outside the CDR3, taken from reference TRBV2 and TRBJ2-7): EPEVTQTPSHQVTQMGQEVILRCVPISNHLYFYWYRQILGQKVEFLVSFYNNEISEKSEIFDDQFSVERPDGSNFTLKIRSTKLEDSAMYFCASRTPQTFEQYFGPGTRLTVT.

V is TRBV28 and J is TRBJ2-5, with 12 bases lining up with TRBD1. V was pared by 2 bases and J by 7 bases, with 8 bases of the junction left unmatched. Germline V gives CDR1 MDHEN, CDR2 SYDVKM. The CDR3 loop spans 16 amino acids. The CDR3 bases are TGTGCCAGCAGTTTAGGGACCCGGGACAGGGGGCTGACCCAGTACTTC. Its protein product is CASSLGTRDRGLTQYF. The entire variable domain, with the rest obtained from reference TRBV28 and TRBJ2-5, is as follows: DVKVTQSSRYLVKRTGEKVFLECVQDMDHENMFWYRQDPGLGLRLIYFSYDVKMKEKGDIPEGYSVSREKKERFSLILESASTNQTSMYLCASSLGTRDRGLTQYFGPGTRLLVL.

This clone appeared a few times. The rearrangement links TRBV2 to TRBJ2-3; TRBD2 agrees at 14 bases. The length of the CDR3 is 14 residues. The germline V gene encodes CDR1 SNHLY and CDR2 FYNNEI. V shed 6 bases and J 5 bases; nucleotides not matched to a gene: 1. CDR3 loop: CASRGTSGGDTQYF. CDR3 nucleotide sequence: TGTGCCAGCAGGGGGACTAGCGGGGGAGATACGCAGTATTTT.

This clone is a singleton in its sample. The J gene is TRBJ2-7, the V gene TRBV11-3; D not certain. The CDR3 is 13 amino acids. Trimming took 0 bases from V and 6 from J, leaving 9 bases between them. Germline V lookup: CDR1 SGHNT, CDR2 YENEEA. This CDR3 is CASSLDRHTEQYF. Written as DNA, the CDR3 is TGTGCCAGCAGCTTAGACAGACACACCGAGCAGTACTTC.

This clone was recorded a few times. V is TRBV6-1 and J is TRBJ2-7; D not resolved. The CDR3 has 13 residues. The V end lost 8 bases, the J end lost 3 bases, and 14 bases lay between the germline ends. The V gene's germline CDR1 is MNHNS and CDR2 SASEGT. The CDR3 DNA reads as TGTGCCAGCGGGCTACAGCCGGACTACGAGCAGTACTTC. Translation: CASGLQPDYEQYF.

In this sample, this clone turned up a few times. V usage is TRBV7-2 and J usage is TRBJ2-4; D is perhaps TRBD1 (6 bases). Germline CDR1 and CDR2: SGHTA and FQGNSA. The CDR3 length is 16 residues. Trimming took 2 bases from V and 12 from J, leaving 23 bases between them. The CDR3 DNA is TGTGCCAGCAGCTTACGAACATCCAGGGGATTCGATCATCAGTACTTC. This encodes CASSLRTSRGFDHQYF.

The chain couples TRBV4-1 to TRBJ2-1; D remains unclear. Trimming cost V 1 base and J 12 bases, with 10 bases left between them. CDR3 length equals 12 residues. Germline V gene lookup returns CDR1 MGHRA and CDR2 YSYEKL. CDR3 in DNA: TGCGCCAGCAGCCAAGTTGCCGGGCCGCAGTTCTTC. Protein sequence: CASSQVAGPQFF.

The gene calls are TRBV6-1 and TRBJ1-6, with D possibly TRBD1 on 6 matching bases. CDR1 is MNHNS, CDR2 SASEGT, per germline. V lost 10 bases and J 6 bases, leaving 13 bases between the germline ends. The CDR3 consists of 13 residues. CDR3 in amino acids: CATSDRPNSPLHF. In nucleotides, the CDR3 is TGTGCCACCTCGGACAGACCTAATTCACCCCTCCACTTT.

The CDR3 reads CASSFRTSEAFF. The CDR3 DNA sequence: TGTGCCAGCAGCTTCAGGACTAGCGAAGCTTTCTTT. The chain couples TRBV5-4 to TRBJ1-1; D is ambiguous. CDR3 length: 12 residues. Germline CDR1 is SGHNT and CDR2 is YYREEE (reference sequence). The germline V and J ends were trimmed by 2 bases and 8 bases, with 10 bases remaining between them.

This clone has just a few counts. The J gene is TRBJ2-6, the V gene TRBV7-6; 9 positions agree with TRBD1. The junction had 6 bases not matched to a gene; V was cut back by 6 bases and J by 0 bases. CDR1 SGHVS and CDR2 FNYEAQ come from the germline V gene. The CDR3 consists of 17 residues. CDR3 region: CASSSGTGISGANVLTF. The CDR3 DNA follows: TGTGCCAGCAGTTCCGGGACAGGGATCTCTGGGGCCAACGTCCTGACTTTC.

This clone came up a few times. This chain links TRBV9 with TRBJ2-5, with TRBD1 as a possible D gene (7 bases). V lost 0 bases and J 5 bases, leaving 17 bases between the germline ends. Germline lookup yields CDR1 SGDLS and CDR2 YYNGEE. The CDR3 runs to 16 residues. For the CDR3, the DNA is TGTGCCAGCAGCGTAGGGGGCAGGGGGGCTTCGGAGACCCAGTACTTC. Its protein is CASSVGGRGASETQYF.

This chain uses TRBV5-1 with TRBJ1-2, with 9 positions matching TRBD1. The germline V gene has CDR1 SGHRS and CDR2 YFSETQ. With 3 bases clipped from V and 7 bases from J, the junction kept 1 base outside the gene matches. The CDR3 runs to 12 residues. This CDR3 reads CASSSQGAGYTF. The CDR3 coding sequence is TGCGCCAGCAGCTCACAGGGGGCTGGCTACACCTTC.

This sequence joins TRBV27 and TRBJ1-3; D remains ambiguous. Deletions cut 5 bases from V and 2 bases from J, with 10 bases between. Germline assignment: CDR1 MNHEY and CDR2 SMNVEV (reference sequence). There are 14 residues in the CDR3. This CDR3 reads CASSRGGPGNTIYF. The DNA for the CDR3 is TGTGCCAGCAGTCGGGGAGGCCCTGGAAACACCATATATTTT.

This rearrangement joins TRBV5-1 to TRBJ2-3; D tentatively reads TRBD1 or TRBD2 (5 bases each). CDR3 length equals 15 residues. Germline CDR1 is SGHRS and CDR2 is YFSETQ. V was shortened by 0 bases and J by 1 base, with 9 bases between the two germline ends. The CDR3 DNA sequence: TGCGCCAGCAGCTTGGTCGGGACCGGCACAGATACGCAGTATTTT. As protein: CASSLVGTGTDTQYF. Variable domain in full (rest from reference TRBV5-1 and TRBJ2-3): KAGVTQTPRYLIKTRGQQVTLSCSPISGHRSVSWYQQTPGQGLQFLFEYFSETQRNKGNFPGRFSGRQFSNSRSEMNVSTLELGDSALYLCASSLVGTGTDTQYFGPGTRLTVL.

This CDR3 reads CASSVTGTPNYGYTF. CDR3 bases: TGTGCCAGCAGTGTCACCGGGACGCCAAACTATGGCTACACCTTC. The rearrangement links TRBV28 to TRBJ1-2; D is perhaps TRBD1 (5 bases). The germline gives CDR1 MDHEN, CDR2 SYDVKM. Trimming removed 5 bases at V and 2 bases at J, with 15 bases between. CDR3 length: 15 amino acids.

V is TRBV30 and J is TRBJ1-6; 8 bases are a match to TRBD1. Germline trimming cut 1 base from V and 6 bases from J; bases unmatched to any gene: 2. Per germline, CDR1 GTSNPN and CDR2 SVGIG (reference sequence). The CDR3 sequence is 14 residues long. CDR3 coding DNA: TGTGCCTGGAGTGGAGACAGGGGTAATTCACCCCTCCACTTT. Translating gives CAWSGDRGNSPLHF.

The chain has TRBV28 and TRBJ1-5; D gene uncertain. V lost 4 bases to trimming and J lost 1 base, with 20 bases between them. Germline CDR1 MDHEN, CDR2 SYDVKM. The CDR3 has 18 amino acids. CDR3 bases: TGTGCCAGCAGTTGCCCCCCGGGGTCAGTGAGAAGCAATCAGCCCCAGCATTTT. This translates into CASSCPPGSVRSNQPQHF.

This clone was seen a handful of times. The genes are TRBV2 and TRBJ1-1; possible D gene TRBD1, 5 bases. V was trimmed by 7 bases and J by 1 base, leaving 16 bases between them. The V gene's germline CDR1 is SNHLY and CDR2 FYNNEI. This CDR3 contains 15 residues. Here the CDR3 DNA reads TGTGCCAGCAACTACCGAGGCGGGGGGAACACTGAAGCTTTCTTT. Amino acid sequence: CASNYRGGGNTEAFF.

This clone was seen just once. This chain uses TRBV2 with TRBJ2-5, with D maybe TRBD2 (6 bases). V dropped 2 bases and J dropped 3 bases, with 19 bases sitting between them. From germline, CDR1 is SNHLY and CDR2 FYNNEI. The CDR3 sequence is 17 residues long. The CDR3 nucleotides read TGTGCCAGCAGTGAATCGTCTGGAATAGCGGCTGAAGAGACCCAGTACTTC. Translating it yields CASSESSGIAAEETQYF.